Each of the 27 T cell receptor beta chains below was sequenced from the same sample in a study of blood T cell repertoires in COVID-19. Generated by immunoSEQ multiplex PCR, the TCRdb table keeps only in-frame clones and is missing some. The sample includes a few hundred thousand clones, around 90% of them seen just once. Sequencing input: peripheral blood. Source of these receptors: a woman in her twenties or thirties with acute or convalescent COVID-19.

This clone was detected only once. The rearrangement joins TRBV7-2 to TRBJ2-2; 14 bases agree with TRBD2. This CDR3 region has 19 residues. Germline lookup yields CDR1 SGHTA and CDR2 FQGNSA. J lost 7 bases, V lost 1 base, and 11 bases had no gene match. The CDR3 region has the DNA TGTGCCAGCAGCTTAGGGGTGGGGCGCGGACTAGCGGGAGGCGGGGAGCTGTTTTTT. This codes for CASSLGVGRGLAGGGELFF.

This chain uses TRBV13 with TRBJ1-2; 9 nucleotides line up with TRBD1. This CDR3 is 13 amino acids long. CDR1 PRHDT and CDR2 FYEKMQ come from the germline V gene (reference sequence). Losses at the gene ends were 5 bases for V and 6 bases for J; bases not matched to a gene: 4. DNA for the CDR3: TGTGCCAGCAGCGCGGACAGGGGCCATGGCTACACCTTC. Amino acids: CASSADRGHGYTF.

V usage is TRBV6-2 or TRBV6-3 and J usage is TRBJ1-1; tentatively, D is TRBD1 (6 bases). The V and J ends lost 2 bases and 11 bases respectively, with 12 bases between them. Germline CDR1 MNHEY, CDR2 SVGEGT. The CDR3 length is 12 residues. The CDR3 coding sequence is TGTGCCAGCAGTTACCAGGGGCGGAGCGCTTTCTTT. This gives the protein CASSYQGRSAFF.

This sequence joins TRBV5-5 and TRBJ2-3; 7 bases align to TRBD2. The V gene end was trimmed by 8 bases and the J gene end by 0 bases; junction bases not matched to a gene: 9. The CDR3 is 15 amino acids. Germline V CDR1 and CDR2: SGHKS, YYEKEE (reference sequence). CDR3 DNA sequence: TGTGCCAGTAGGGCTAGCGGACGAAGCACAGATACGCAGTATTTT. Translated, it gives CASRASGRSTDTQYF.

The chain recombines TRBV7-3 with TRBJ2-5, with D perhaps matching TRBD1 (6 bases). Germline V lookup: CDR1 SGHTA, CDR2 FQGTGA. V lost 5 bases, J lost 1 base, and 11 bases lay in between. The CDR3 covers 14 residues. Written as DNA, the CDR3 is TGTGCCAGCAGCCCAACAGGGTTCCAAGAGACCCAGTACTTC. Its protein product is CASSPTGFQETQYF.

CDR3 loop: CASSMGLGEQYF. The CDR3 coding sequence is TGTGCCAGTAGTATGGGGCTAGGCGAGCAGTACTTC. V gene TRBV19 combines with J gene TRBJ2-7; TRBD1 is a possible D gene (5 bases). With 3 bases removed from V and 6 bases from J, the gap between germline ends came to 9 bases. The CDR3 spans 12 residues. The V gene's germline CDR1 is LNHDA and CDR2 SQIVND (reference sequence).

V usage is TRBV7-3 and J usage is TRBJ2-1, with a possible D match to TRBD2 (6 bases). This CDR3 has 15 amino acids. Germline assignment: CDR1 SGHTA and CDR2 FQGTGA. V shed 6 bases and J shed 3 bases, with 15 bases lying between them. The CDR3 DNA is TGTGCCAGCAGTAGTGGCAGCGGGCACTACAATGAGCAGTTCTTC. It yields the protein CASSSGSGHYNEQFF.

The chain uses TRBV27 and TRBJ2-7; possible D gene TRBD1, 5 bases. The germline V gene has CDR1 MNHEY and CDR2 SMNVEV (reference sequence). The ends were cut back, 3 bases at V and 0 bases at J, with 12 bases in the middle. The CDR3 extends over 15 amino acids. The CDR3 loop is CASSFMAGFSYEQYF. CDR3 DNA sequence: TGTGCCAGCAGTTTTATGGCAGGGTTCTCCTACGAGCAGTACTTC.

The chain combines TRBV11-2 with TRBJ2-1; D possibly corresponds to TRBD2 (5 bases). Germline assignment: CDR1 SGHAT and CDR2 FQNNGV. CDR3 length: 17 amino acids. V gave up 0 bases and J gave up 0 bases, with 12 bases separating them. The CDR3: CASSLDLTGSSYNEQFF. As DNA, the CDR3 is TGTGCCAGCAGCTTAGATCTAACGGGGAGCTCCTACAATGAGCAGTTCTTC. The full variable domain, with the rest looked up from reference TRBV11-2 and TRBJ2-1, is EAGVAQSPRYKIIEKRQSVAFWCNPISGHATLYWYQQILGQGPKLLIQFQNNGVVDDSQLPKDRFSAERLKGVDSTLKIQPAKLEDSAVYLCASSLDLTGSSYNEQFFGPGTRLTVL.

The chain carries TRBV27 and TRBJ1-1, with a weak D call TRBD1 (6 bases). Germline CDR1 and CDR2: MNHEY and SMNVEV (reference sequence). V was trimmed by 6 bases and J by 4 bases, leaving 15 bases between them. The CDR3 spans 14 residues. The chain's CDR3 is CASSSSRGSTEAFF. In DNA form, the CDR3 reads TGTGCCAGCAGCTCCAGTAGGGGGAGCACTGAAGCTTTCTTT.

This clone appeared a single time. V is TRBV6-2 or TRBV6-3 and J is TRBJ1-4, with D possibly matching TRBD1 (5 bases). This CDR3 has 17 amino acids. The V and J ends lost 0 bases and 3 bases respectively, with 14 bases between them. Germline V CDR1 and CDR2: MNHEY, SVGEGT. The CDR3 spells CASSYSFQGIPNEKLFF. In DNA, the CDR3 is TGTGCCAGCAGTTACTCGTTTCAGGGAATACCTAATGAAAAACTGTTTTTT.

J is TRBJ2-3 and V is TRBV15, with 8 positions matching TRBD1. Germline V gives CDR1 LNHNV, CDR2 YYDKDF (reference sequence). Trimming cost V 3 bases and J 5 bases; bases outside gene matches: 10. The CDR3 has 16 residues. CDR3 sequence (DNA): TGTGCCACCAGCAGCCCCCCGGGACAGGAGGTAGATACGCAGTATTTT. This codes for CATSSPPGQEVDTQYF.

The CDR3 protein is CASSQDAVSYEQYF. Here the CDR3 DNA reads TGTGCCAGCAGCCAAGACGCGGTTTCCTACGAGCAGTACTTC. V gene TRBV3-1 (or the pseudogene TRBV3-2) combines with J gene TRBJ2-7; D gene uncertain. The V gene's germline CDR1 is LGHDT and CDR2 YNNKEL (reference sequence). The V end lost 0 bases, the J end lost 1 base, and 7 bases lay between the germline ends. The CDR3 contains 14 residues.

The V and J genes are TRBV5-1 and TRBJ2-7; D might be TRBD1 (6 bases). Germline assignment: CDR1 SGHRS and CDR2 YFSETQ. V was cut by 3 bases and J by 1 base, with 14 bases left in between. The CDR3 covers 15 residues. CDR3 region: CASSSSTTGSYEQYF. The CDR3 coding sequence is TGCGCCAGCAGCTCCTCAACGACAGGTTCCTACGAGCAGTACTTC.

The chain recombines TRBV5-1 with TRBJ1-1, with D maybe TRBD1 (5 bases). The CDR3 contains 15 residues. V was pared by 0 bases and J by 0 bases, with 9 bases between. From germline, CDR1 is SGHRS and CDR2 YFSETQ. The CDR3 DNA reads TGCGCCAGCAGCTTGGTACAGGCGATGAACACTGAAGCTTTCTTT. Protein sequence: CASSLVQAMNTEAFF.

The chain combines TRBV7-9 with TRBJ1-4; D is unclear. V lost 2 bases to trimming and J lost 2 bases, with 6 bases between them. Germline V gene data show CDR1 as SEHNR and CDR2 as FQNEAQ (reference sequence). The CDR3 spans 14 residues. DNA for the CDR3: TGTGCCAGCAGCTTACAACAGACTAATGAAAAACTGTTTTTT. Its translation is CASSLQQTNEKLFF.

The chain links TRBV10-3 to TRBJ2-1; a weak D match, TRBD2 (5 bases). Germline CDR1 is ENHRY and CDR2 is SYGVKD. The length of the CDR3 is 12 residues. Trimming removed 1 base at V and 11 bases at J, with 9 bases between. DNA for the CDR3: TGTGCCATCAGTGAGTGGGAGATGCAGCAGTTCTTC. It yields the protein CAISEWEMQQFF.

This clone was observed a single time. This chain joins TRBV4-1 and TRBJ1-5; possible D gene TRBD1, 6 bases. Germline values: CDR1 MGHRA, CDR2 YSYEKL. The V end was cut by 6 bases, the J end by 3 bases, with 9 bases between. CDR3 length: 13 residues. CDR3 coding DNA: TGCGCCAGCAGAGGACAGTTCAATCAGCCCCAGCATTTT. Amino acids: CASRGQFNQPQHF.

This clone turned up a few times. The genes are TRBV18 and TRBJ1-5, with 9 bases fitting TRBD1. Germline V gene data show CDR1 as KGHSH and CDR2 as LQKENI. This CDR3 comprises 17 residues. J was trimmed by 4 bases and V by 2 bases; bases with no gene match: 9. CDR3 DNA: TGTGCCAGCTCACCAGGGGGACAGGGAATAGGGAATCAGCCCCAGCATTTT. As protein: CASSPGGQGIGNQPQHF.

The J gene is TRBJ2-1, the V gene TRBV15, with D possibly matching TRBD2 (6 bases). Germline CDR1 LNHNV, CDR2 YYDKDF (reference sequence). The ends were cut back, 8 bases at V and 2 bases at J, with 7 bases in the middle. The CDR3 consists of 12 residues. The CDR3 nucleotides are TGTGCCACCGGAGGGACCTACAATGAGCAGTTCTTC. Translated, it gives CATGGTYNEQFF.

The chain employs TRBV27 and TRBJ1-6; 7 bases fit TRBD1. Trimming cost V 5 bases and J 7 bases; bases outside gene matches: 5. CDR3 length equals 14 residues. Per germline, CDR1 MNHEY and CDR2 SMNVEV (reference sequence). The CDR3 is CASSHGTANSPLHF. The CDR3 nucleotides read TGTGCCAGCAGTCACGGGACAGCAAATTCACCCCTCCACTTT.

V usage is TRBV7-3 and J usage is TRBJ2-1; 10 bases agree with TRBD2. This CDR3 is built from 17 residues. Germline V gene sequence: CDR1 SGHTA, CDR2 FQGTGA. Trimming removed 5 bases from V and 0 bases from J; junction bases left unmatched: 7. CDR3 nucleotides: TGTGCCAGCAGCACCCGGACTAGCGGAAGCTCCTACAATGAGCAGTTCTTC. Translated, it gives CASSTRTSGSSYNEQFF.

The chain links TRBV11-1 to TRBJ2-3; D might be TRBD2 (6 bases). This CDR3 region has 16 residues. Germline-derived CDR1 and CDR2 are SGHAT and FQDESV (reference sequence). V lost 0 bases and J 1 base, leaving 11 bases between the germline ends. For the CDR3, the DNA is TGTGCCAGCAGCTTAGCGGGGGGTACGGGCACAGATACGCAGTATTTT. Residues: CASSLAGGTGTDTQYF.

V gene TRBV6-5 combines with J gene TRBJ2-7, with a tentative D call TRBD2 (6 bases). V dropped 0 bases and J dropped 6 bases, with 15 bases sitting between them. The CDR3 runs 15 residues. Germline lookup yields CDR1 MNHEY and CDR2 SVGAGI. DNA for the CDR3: TGTGCCAGCAGTTACTCACGGGAGCTCATTTCCGAGCAGTACTTC. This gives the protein CASSYSRELISEQYF.

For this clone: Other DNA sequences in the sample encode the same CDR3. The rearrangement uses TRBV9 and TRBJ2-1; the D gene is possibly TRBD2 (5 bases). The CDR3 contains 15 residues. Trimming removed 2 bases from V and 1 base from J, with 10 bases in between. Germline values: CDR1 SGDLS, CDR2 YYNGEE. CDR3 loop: CASSVGGGSYNEQFF. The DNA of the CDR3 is TGTGCCAGCAGCGTCGGCGGAGGATCCTACAATGAGCAGTTCTTC.

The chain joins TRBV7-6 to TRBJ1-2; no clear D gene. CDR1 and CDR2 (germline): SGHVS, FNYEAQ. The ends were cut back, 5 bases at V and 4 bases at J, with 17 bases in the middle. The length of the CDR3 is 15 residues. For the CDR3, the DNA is TGTGCCAGCAGCCCGACTACCGACACGGGCTATGGCTACACCTTC. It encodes CASSPTTDTGYGYTF.

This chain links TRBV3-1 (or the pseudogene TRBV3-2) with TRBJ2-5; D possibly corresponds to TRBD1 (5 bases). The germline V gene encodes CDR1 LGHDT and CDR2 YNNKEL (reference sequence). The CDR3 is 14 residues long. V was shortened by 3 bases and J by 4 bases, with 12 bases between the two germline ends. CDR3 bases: TGTGCCAGCAGCCAGATGGGGCAGCTAGAGACCCAGTACTTC. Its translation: CASSQMGQLETQYF.